This TCR beta chain is from a study of beta chain features in type 1 diabetes. Broader study findings: In type 1 diabetes patients, VDJ junctions had fewer insertions; deletions at these junctions were more frequent. Sequencing of cDNA might inflate the share of cells that strongly express TCR.

Turning to this clone: What it recognizes is unknown.

CDR1 and CDR2 from the germline V gene are SGHTA and FQGNSA. The V and J ends lost 2 bases and 0 bases respectively, with 7 bases between them. This CDR3 is 14 amino acids long. Of the isolated RNA, all was reverse transcribed, and so the sequenced material was expressed TCRB transcripts. Produced via immunoSEQ multiplex PCR; TCRdb's table is partial and in-frame only. The data hold 810,000 or so clones, with about 17% observed a single time. The sequencing input was naive CD4+ T cells from blood. This receptor was taken from a woman under 30 in good health. This chain uses TRBV7-2 with TRBJ1-2; the D is unclear. The CDR3 loop reads CASSLNGANYGYTF. CDR3 nucleotide sequence: TGTGCCAGCAGCTTAAATGGTGCTAACTATGGCTACACCTTC.